These T cell receptor beta chains were read from a single sample in a study of CD8 T cells in Susac syndrome. TCRdb redid the calling of the immunoSEQ multiplex PCR reads with MiXCR, one entry per CDR3 protein. The profile covers around 280,000 distinct CDR3 sequences, with about 85% appearing a single time and over 0.1% taken by the ten largest. Material: CD8+ T cells from PBMCs. Receptors were obtained from a human donor with multiple sclerosis. CDR3s include the opening cysteine and the closing phenylalanine or tryptophan. The D gene is left open where the match is weak. A row's size may be missing; if present it is once, few, many or a size class.

J gene	clone size	V gene	D gene	CDR3 DNA	CDR3 protein
TRBJ1-2	.	TRBV9	.	TGTGCCAGCAAGACAGGCAGTGGCTACACCTTC	CASKTGSGYTF
TRBJ2-1	once	TRBV7-2	.	TGTGCCAGCTCCCCCTTCGGGAAGTGGTACAATGAGCAGTTCTTC	CASSPFGKWYNEQFF
TRBJ2-2	.	TRBV25-1	.	TGTGCCAGCAGTGGCGAGGAGCTGTTTTTT	CASSGEELFF
TRBJ2-1	.	TRBV6-5	TRBD1	TGTGCCAGCAATCCCTTCCGGACAGGGGTCAATGAGCAGTTCTTC	CASNPFRTGVNEQFF
TRBJ2-7	.	TRBV5-1	.	TGCGCCAGCAGCTCCTGGCCGTTCGAGGACGGGGCGCACGAGCAGTACTTC	CASSSWPFEDGAHEQYF
TRBJ2-1	.	TRBV30	TRBD2	TGTGCCTGGATGGGACTAGCGGGAGGAAATCTGTCCTATGAGCAGTTCTTC	CAWMGLAGGNLSYEQFF
TRBJ1-5	.	TRBV3-1	.	TGTGCCAGCAGCCAAGGGTTCCTACGGAGAATTTGGGGTCAGCCCCAGCATTTT	CASSQGFLRRIWGQPQHF
TRBJ2-6	.	TRBV20-1	TRBD1	TGCAGTGCTCAGGGGGCTGAAGGGGCCAACGTCCTGACTTTC	CSAQGAEGANVLTF
TRBJ2-3	.	TRBV30	.	TGTGCCTGGAGTGGGACAGTGGATACGCAGTATTTT	CAWSGTVDTQYF
TRBJ2-5	few	TRBV5-1	TRBD1	TGCGCCAGCAGCGCTACCGGGACAGGGCGAGAGACCCAGTACTTC	CASSATGTGRETQYF
TRBJ2-1	.	TRBV6-6	.	TGTGCCACCCAGGGCCTCTACAATGAGCAGTTCTTC	CATQGLYNEQFF
TRBJ2-1	.	TRBV28	TRBD1	TGTGCCAGCCAACACCGGGACAGAACTCACAATGAGCAGTTCTTC	CASQHRDRTHNEQFF
TRBJ2-2	.	TRBV20-1	TRBD1	TGCAGTGCGGGATCAGGGGGAACCGGGGAGCTGTTTTTT	CSAGSGGTGELFF
TRBJ2-3	.	TRBV27	.	TGTGCCAGCAGAAGAGGCCCGTCGAATACGCAGTATTTT	CASRRGPSNTQYF
TRBJ1-4	.	TRBV27	TRBD1	TGTGCCAGCAGTTCGACAGGGAGCTATGAAAAACTGTTTTTT	CASSSTGSYEKLFF
TRBJ2-5	.	TRBV12-3/TRBV12-4	TRBD2	TGTGCCAGCAGTTTAGCGCGGGCGGCTAGCGGGAGATCTCCGGGAGAGACCCAGTACTTC	CASSLARAASGRSPGETQYF
TRBJ2-1	.	TRBV3-1	.	TGTGCCAGCAGCCAAGCGGGGTGGTATGAGAATGAGCAGTTCTTC	CASSQAGWYENEQFF
TRBJ2-1	.	TRBV6-4	.	TGTGCCAGCAGTGACTGGAGGGAAGGTCATAATGAGCAGTTCTTC	CASSDWREGHNEQFF
TRBJ2-1	.	TRBV11-2	.	TGTGCCAGCAGCTTAGCGCGGGACTATGAGCAGTTCTTC	CASSLARDYEQFF
TRBJ2-1	.	TRBV7-2	TRBD2	TGTGCCAGCAGTTTTGGACTAGCGAGGAGGAATGAGCAGTTCTTC	CASSFGLARRNEQFF
TRBJ2-7	once	TRBV19	TRBD2	TGTGCCAGTAGTATAGCCGGAGGCCTAGCGGGAAGTTACGAGCAGTACTTC	CASSIAGGLAGSYEQYF
TRBJ2-3	.	TRBV30	.	TGTGCCTGGAGTGTAACGGGAGAACAGAATACGCAGTATTTT	CAWSVTGEQNTQYF
TRBJ2-3	once	TRBV10-3	.	TGTGCCATCAGACCAATCACCGGCCCAGATACGCAGTATTTT	CAIRPITGPDTQYF
TRBJ1-1	.	TRBV9	.	TGTGCCAGCAGTTCCTGGGTGGTGGAGGAGGCTGAAGCTTTCTTT	CASSSWVVEEAEAFF
TRBJ2-5	once	TRBV27	TRBD1	TGTGCCAGCGGCCAGGGGGTTGGGGAGACCCAGTACTTC	CASGQGVGETQYF
TRBJ2-7	.	TRBV29-1	.	TGCAGCGCCCTAGGTAAGGGACCCTACGAGCAGTACTTC	CSALGKGPYEQYF
TRBJ2-5	.	TRBV7-9	.	TGTGCCAGCAGCTTAATCAGGGGAGAGACCCAGCACTTC	CASSLIRGETQHF
TRBJ2-2	.	TRBV14	.	TGTGCCAGCAGCCAAGGCCGGTACACCGGGGAGCTGTTTTTT	CASSQGRYTGELFF
TRBJ2-1	.	TRBV4-1	.	TGCGCCAGCAGCCAACGGACAGCTTACAATGAGCAGTTCTTC	CASSQRTAYNEQFF